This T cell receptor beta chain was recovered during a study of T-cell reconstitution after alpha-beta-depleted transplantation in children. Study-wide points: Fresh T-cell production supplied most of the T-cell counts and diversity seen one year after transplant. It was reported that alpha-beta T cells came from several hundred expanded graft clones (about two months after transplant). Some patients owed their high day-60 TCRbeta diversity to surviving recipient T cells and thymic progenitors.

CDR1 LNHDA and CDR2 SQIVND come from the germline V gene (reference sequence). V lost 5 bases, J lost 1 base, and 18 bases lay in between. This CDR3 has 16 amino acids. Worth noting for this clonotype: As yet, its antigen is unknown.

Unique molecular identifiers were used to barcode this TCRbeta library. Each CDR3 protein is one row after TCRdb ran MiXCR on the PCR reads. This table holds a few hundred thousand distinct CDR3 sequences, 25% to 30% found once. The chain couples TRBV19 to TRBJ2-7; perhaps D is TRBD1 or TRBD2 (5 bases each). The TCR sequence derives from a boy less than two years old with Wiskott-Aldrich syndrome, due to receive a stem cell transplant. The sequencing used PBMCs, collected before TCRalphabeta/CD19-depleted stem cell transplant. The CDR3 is CASSLGPGRTSYEQYF. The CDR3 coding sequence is TGTGCCAGTAGTTTGGGGCCGGGACGGACGTCCTACGAGCAGTACTTC. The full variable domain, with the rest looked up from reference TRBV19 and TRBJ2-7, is DGGITQSPKYLFRKEGQNVTLSCEQNLNHDAMYWYRQDPGQGLRLIYYSQIVNDFQKGDIAEGYSVSREKKESFPLTVTSAQKNPTAFYLCASSLGPGRTSYEQYFGPGTRLTVT.